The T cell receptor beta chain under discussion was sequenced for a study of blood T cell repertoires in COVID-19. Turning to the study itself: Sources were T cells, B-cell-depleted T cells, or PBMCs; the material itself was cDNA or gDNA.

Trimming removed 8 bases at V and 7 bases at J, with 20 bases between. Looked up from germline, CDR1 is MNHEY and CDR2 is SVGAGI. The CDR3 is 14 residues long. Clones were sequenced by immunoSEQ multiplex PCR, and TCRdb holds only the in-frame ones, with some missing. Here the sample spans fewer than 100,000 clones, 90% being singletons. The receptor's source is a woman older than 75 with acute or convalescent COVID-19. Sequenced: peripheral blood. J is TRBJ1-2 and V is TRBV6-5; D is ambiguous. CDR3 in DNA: TGTGCCAGCCACCGAAGTGGGGAGATATTTGGCTACACCTTC. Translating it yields CASHRSGEIFGYTF.